Listed below are T cell receptor beta chains from one sample, sequenced in a study of Tregs in tolerant kidney transplant recipients. Generated by immunoSEQ multiplex PCR, the TCRdb table keeps only in-frame clones and is missing some. The repertoire holds 50,000 to 75,000 clones, with around 85% as singletons. Specimen: Tregs from blood, collected before the transplant. The receptors stem from a human donor who received a combined kidney and bone marrow transplant. Both conserved end residues are part of each CDR3.

j_call v_call cdr3_length cdr3_aa
TRBJ2-7 TRBV27 14 CASSLGQGPYEQYF
TRBJ2-2 TRBV5-1 15 CASSSQGAFTGELFF
TRBJ2-5 TRBV7-9 15 CASSSPGRGQETQYF
TRBJ1-2 TRBV5-4 15 CASRQPGQFLYGYTF
TRBJ2-7 TRBV5-1 13 CASSIESGGEQYF
TRBJ1-2 TRBV9 17 CASSVGRTGVTNYGYTF
TRBJ1-2 TRBV5-1 13 CASSSEPGWGYTF
TRBJ1-2 TRBV5-4 15 CASSPTDRPSYGYTF
TRBJ2-3 TRBV30 13 CAWSAGVADTQYF
TRBJ2-4 TRBV15 19 CATTPDVASGALAKNIQYF
TRBJ2-3 TRBV5-6 15 CASIKTSGVPNTQYF
TRBJ1-1 TRBV19 14 CASSRDRANTEAFF
TRBJ1-6 TRBV9 18 CASSVGDGRSSYNSPLHF
TRBJ2-5 TRBV5-4 15 CASSWAAGVGEAQYF
TRBJ1-1 TRBV10-1 13 CASSHRGLTEAFF
TRBJ1-5 TRBV15 14 CATGQGRADQPQHF
TRBJ1-2 TRBV7-8 11 CASRGALFYTF
TRBJ2-5 TRBV20-1 11 CSASLGETQYF
TRBJ1-2 TRBV5-1 13 CASSTGEYYGYTF
TRBJ2-7 TRBV5-4 15 CASSLGLAGAYEQYF
TRBJ2-2 TRBV19 13 CASWDRVAGELFF
TRBJ2-7 TRBV7-2 12 CASSRRRTEQYF
TRBJ2-5 TRBV2 14 CASTPGQGWETQYF
TRBJ1-3 TRBV10-3 13 CAISESGGNTIYF
TRBJ2-7 TRBV5-4 12 CASSWDRGEQYF
TRBJ1-1 TRBV7-9 12 CATSLGYAEAFF
TRBJ1-1 TRBV5-1 15 CASSRVSGRDTEAFF
TRBJ1-2 TRBV19 15 CASSIPGQVANGYTF
TRBJ1-1 TRBV4-3 15 CASSPGLGRGNEAFF
TRBJ1-2 TRBV28 13 CASSLGTDYGYTF
TRBJ2-1 TRBV28 16 CASSPWDRGRWNEQFF
TRBJ2-3 TRBV11-2 19 CASSFRPLSLAGDTDTQYF
TRBJ2-7 TRBV6-5 14 CASSYSGLAGEQYF
TRBJ1-6 TRBV7-2 17 CASSLAGIWVYNSPLHF
TRBJ2-2 TRBV12-5 16 CASGLRQKRDTGELFF
TRBJ2-7 TRBV5-1 11 CASRDLYEQYF
TRBJ1-6 TRBV19 14 CASGTSGRSSPLHF
TRBJ2-5 TRBV18 14 CASSPIAQGKTQYF
TRBJ1-1 TRBV18 14 CASSLGGSNTEAFF
TRBJ2-1 TRBV9 15 CASSVTSGFYNEQFF
TRBJ2-3 TRBV21-1 15 CASTRSSGRVDTQYF
TRBJ1-2 TRBV9 14 CASSSSANLGGYTF
TRBJ2-3 TRBV9 15 CASSVVGRETDTQYF
TRBJ1-6 TRBV4-3 15 CASSQEVGDNSPLHF
TRBJ2-5 TRBV7-7 18 CASSLGGTKGQSQETQYF
TRBJ1-4 TRBV27 20 CASSLRSWAGRTATNEKLFF
TRBJ2-7 TRBV11-2 15 CASSASRGFGYEQYF
TRBJ1-3 TRBV2 12 CASTRSGNTIYF
TRBJ1-3 TRBV9 15 CASSPRDFRGNTIYF
TRBJ2-3 TRBV11-2 17 CASSPGASVLGAYTQYF
TRBJ2-3 TRBV9 13 CASGGTSTDTQYF
TRBJ2-1 TRBV18 16 CASSPPGLAGRAEQFF
TRBJ2-1 TRBV7-2 16 CASSYISGGVDNEQFF
TRBJ1-2 TRBV5-4 13 CASSLVGSKGYTF